This note documents a single T cell receptor beta chain sequence. Its antigen specificity is not known. No clone much larger than this one lies a single base away; base qualities are absent. A distance of 10 bases separates the germline ends of V and J, which lose 1 base and 4 bases respectively. The germline V gene (reference sequence) yields SEHNR for CDR1 and FQNEAQ for CDR2. The CDR3, cysteine through phenylalanine, is 14 amino acids long. Kept here is only the CDR3 DNA, which spans 42 bases and is read in frame from base 1. The sample belongs to a study of shared clonotypes between healthy human individuals (dated by TCRdb to between 2020 and 2021). Looking at the study overall: A couple of women and a few men aged 18 to 49 years were included in the cohort. Each donor's leukapheresis produced roughly between roughly 0.85 and 9.5 billion PBMCs. For each donor, CD4 naive and CD4 memory were each given three plates, CD8 naive was given two plates, and CD8 memory was given one plate. To increase sequencing depth and limit assay-specific biases, different laboratories used diverse techniques to prepare libraries and sequence TCR repertoires. To estimate repertoire size and how much clonotypes are shared between individuals, the study performed deep sequencing of blood TCR repertoires from roughly five healthy adults.

Study-level results and caveats: About 5% of naive CD4, 3.5% of naive CD8, 2.3% of memory CD4, and roughly 0.4% of memory CD8 clonotypes were shared across a few donors. Sampling was restricted to blood, and TCR repertoires in tissue are likely to differ from TCR repertoires in blood. Compared with non-shared clonotypes, the clonotypes found in all four sorted-subset donors had higher generation probabilities. Incomplete sequencing was indicated by rarefaction of sorted-subset datasets, despite the large sequencing depth. Pairwise subsampling indicated that sequencing depth was expected to affect the degree of clonotype sharing among donors. Because the study included a small number of donors, the genetic and exposure-history diversity represented was limited. Estimated clonotype richness was generally larger for naive than for memory subsets.

CD8 naive samples consisted of CD45RO-negative cells that were positively selected for CCR7, yielding a CD45RA+CCR7+ population without TemRA cells. Donors were healthy HIV-negative adults with no recently reported acute infections or vaccinations. Only Caucasian adults living in Nashville, Tennessee, USA were represented among the donors. Blood was obtained by leukapheresis, after which PBMCs were separated by Ficoll-Histopaque density gradient centrifugation and cryopreserved in liquid nitrogen vapor phase. Analytical flow cytometry was used to check the purity and quantity of each magnetically sorted T cell population. Genomic DNA was isolated from every sorted fraction and measured by UV absorbance on a Nanodrop 2000c. TCR CDR3 regions were amplified from genomic DNA by multiplex PCR using the deep immunoSEQ assay. Extracted genomic DNA from each cell subset was spread evenly across all wells of several immunoSEQ 96-well plates, with each plate serving as a replicate. For sorted subsets, each replicate PCR was loaded with around 200 ng genomic DNA, equivalent to roughly 30,000 T cell genomes. The purified libraries were quantified using a Qubit 3.0 fluorometer, sized with a Bioanalyzer 2100, and then quantified again using the KAPA Library Quantification kit. Each immunoSEQ 96-well plate was sequenced on its own single-read 150-cycle Illumina NextSeq 550 flow cell. The paper's data handling went like this. Because the immunoSEQ output included only junctional sequences and no quality scores, the filtering could not be the same as the filtering used for full-length reads. To assign V/J genes and CDR3, sequences were annotated against IMGT germline references using PyIR, a Python wrapper for IgBLAST v1.9. Any read was removed if the V/J assignment was weak (E-value above 1e-6), the CDR3 was missing, or the read contained stop codons, out-of-frame junctions, or ambiguous translated residues. V3J clonotypes were defined as sequences sharing the same inferred V gene, J gene, and CDR3 amino acid sequence. The percentage overlap between two repertoires was calculated by dividing the number of shared unique clonotypes by the size of the smaller repertoire. Repertoire richness was assessed with RTK rarefaction, the Chao1 estimator, and Recon v2.1 estimates of unobserved clonotypes. For all TCRbeta clonotypes obtained by the gDNA method from a handful of donors, generation probabilities were computed with OLGA. TCRdb carries this immuneACCESS record with in-frame sequences only. Its versions omit some clonotypes, under half of them owing to an unresolved V gene in the studies checked, with the rest unexplained. V, J and clone size are taken as reported in that table, and D and trimming were inferred from the DNA itself. The sample records about 700,000 clones, 92% of which are singletons. The top ten hold approximately 25% of the sample.

Sequencing was performed on naive CD8+ T cells sorted from blood. This specimen's cell subset or site label, interpreted: CD45RA+CCR7+. The V and J segments used are TRBV7-9 and TRBJ2-5; the D gene is possibly TRBD1 or TRBD2, each agreeing over 5 bases. This receptor was identified in a man aged 25-40 years in good health. The CDR3 region reads CASSLVRGVETQYF. In nucleotide form, the sequence is TGTGCCAGCAGCTTAGTGAGAGGGGTAGAGACCCAGTACTTC.